This T cell receptor beta chain was identified in a study of cytotoxic CD8 clonotypes in ibrutinib-treated CLL. Study-wide context: Partial responses numbered approximately 24 and complete responses 2; after a median around 72 months, around 14 stayed remitted and roughly twelve progressed. Study-wide findings and caveats: Shared public clonotypes were rare, and on treatment they either got smaller or stayed the same.

This clone was detected once. Its antigen is currently unknown. From germline, CDR1 is MNHNS and CDR2 SASEGT. Between the trimmed V and J ends, which lost 4 bases and 3 bases, there was a span of 7 bases. The CDR3 extends over 13 amino acids. Only in-frame clones appear in the TCRdb table, and some are missing; sequencing was by immunoSEQ multiplex PCR. The repertoire has some 130,000 clones, 80% to 90% of them found once; the top ten carry around 2.1%. This sequence joins TRBV6-1 and TRBJ2-1, with no clear D. The receptor was derived from a human donor with chronic lymphocytic leukemia. This material consisted of PBMCs, taken after 24 months of ibrutinib treatment. CDR3 loop: CASSARSYNEQFF. The CDR3 bases are TGTGCCAGCAGTGCCCGAAGCTACAATGAGCAGTTCTTC.